This T cell receptor beta chain is from a study of blood T cells in healthy people across ages. In the study overall: In model experiments, template switching was able to capture about one barcoded beta molecule for every two T cells that were present.

Peripheral blood samples of roughly 9.8 milliliters were drawn from each donor. This clonotype appeared a few times. A J-beta primer mix and a sample-barcoded 5' primer were used in a second PCR of about 7 to 12 cycles. TCRdb reprocessed the 5' RACE reads with MiXCR, giving one entry per CDR3 protein. The data contain approximately 780,000 distinct CDR3 sequences, roughly 25% of them singletons. These data were also reused for a study on T cells of mothers and their children.

Material: blood. This TCR came from a boy between 5 and 17 years old in good health.

The CDR3 DNA follows: TGTGCCAGCAGCTCCCCGGGGGGTCAGTACTTC. Protein sequence: CASSSPGGQYF. The V call is TRBV7-9, the J call TRBJ2-5; 7 nucleotides line up with TRBD2. Germline V gene lookup returns CDR1 SEHNR and CDR2 FQNEAQ (reference sequence). The CDR3 runs to 11 residues. With 4 bases clipped from V and 11 bases from J, the junction kept 4 bases outside the gene matches. The full variable domain, in which reference TRBV7-9 and TRBJ2-5 provide the parts outside the CDR3, is DTGVSQNPRHKITKRGQNVTFRCDPISEHNRLYWYRQTLGQGPEFLTYFQNEAQLEKSRLLSDRFSAERPKGSFSTLEIQRTEQGDSAMYLCASSSPGGQYFGPGTRLLVL.